This T cell receptor beta chain stems from a study of cytomegalovirus exposure and HLA in healthy donors (dated by TCRdb to 2015 to 2018). Some background on the complete study: According to a later analysis, the roughly 130 validation repertoires were produced on the same platform as the roughly 700 repertoires of the first cohort. The study was designed to test whether signatures of past pathogen exposure could be identified by cataloging public T cell receptors. A separate validation cohort of approximately 130 different subjects was used in addition to the roughly 700-subject first cohort. To predict cytomegalovirus infection status, the study brought together high-throughput TCR immunosequencing, statistical association of individual TCRs with disease status, and machine learning. What the work shows at the level of the full study, not this receptor alone: In vitro tests confirmed that three of the cytomegalovirus-associated TCR beta chains recognize cytomegalovirus antigens. A later analysis found that TCRs clustered in the first cohort also tended to co-occur in the 120 validation repertoires, with roughly 95% of cluster scores above 0. All 120 repertoires were used to score co-occurrence in the validation cohort in a later analysis, because that analysis had no HLA typing for the cohort. The authors suggested that the approach could potentially be extended to other disease states and immunological phenotypes. While some public TCRs were present in many individuals, most TCR sequences turned up only very rarely across donors. In the study, about 150 TCR beta chains were listed as associated with cytomegalovirus. Cytomegalovirus status was reported to be diagnosed by the classifier with high specificity and sensitivity in both the original and validation cohorts.

Libraries were constructed by the immunoSEQ multiplex PCR assay. In the original analysis: A statistical classification framework was built to diagnose cytomegalovirus status from the catalog of TCR beta chain sequences. TCRdb limited this immuneACCESS table to in-frame rearrangements with V and J called. A share of clones is missing; checked studies link under half to unresolved V genes, and the rest is unexplained. The DNA gave D and trimming, while V, J and clone size come from that table. For this sample there are 100,000 or so clones; approximately 90% appear just once. The ten largest make up roughly 4% of the sample. For CDR1 and CDR2, the germline V gene lists SQVTM and ANQGSEA. The V end gives up 3 bases and the J end 3 bases, leaving 4 bases in the junction not matched to a gene. The CDR3 has 14 amino acids, counting the end cysteine and phenylalanine. The sequence is cut down to CDR3 DNA, 42 bases in frame from base 1.

A note on this clone: Its antigen is currently not known. Base qualities are not recorded, but no much larger clone differs from it by a single base.

Separate from the approximately 700-subject first cohort, the validation cohort of roughly 120 subjects was the group to which the donors belonged. This chain joins TRBV29-1 to TRBJ2-1, with TRBD2 matching 8 junction bases. Material for sequencing was PBMCs. The sequence was obtained from a young woman in good health and CMV-seropositive. At the DNA level, the sequence is TGCAGCGTTGATGGGACTAGGGACTACAATGAGCAGTTCTTC. This encodes CSVDGTRDYNEQFF.